These 22 T cell receptor beta chains were all obtained from the same sample, sequenced in a study of cytomegalovirus exposure and HLA in healthy donors. The PCR ran on 60 Vbeta and 13 Jbeta primers. Here immunoSEQ multiplex PCR was the method, and the copy in TCRdb shows in-frame clones only, minus some. The table has 65,000 to 95,000 clones, about three quarters seen once; the top ten hold nearly 2.5%. Sample: PBMCs. These receptors were collected from a male donor in good health and CMV-seropositive.

This chain uses TRBV15 with TRBJ2-5; D is perhaps TRBD1 (6 bases). The CDR3 totals 14 residues. Germline V gene data show CDR1 as LNHNV and CDR2 as YYDKDF (reference sequence). Trimming stripped 2 bases from V and 3 bases from J, with 10 bases between. The CDR3 DNA reads as TGTGCCACCAGCAGATACCGGACAGAAGAGACCCAGTACTTC. This gives the protein CATSRYRTEETQYF.

The rearrangement uses TRBV28 and TRBJ2-3, with a tentative D call TRBD2 (6 bases). CDR1 MDHEN and CDR2 SYDVKM come from the germline V gene. V gave up 5 bases and J gave up 2 bases, with 20 bases separating them. The CDR3 spans 17 residues. The CDR3 nucleotides read TGTGCCAGCAGTCCCAGCACACTAGCTAGGGCCACAGATACGCAGTATTTT. This translates into CASSPSTLARATDTQYF. Full variable domain (outside the CDR3, taken from reference TRBV28 and TRBJ2-3): DVKVTQSSRYLVKRTGEKVFLECVQDMDHENMFWYRQDPGLGLRLIYFSYDVKMKEKGDIPEGYSVSREKKERFSLILESASTNQTSMYLCASSPSTLARATDTQYFGPGTRLTVL.

This chain uses TRBV7-9 with TRBJ2-1, with 11 bases matching TRBD2. The CDR3 consists of 15 residues. The V segment lost 6 bases and the J segment 9 bases; nucleotides outside the gene matches: 10. CDR1 is SEHNR and CDR2 is FQNEAQ in the germline V gene (reference sequence). This CDR3 is CASSRVSGRAVEQFF. The CDR3 coding sequence is TGTGCCAGCAGTCGTGTTAGCGGGAGGGCCGTTGAGCAGTTCTTC.

The chain recombines TRBV5-7 with TRBJ1-1, with 8 bases that match TRBD1. TRBV5-7 carries the ORF label, with uncertain function. The CDR3 length is 17 residues. V gave up 3 bases and J gave up 0 bases; unmatched junction bases: 10. In DNA, the CDR3 is TGTGCCAGCAGCTCCGGAGCAGGGGGCGGGATGAACACTGAAGCTTTCTTT. Residues: CASSSGAGGGMNTEAFF.

The rearrangement joins TRBV6-1 to TRBJ2-7; 13 bases line up with TRBD2. J lost 5 bases, V lost 7 bases, and 8 bases had no gene match. Looked up from germline, CDR1 is MNHNS and CDR2 is SASEGT. The CDR3 is made up of 15 amino acids. CDR3: CASTPGLAGRNEQYF. The CDR3, as DNA: TGTGCCAGCACCCCGGGACTAGCGGGAAGAAACGAGCAGTACTTC.

There are a few counts of this clone. CDR3 residues: CASRDGRTLSNQPQHF. DNA for the CDR3: TGTGCCAGCAGGGACGGACGGACACTCAGCAATCAGCCCCAGCATTTT. This chain joins TRBV27 and TRBJ1-5, with a weak D call TRBD1 (5 bases). V shed 6 bases and J shed 1 base, with 16 bases lying between them. The CDR3 contains 16 residues. Germline CDR1 reads MNHEY; CDR2 reads SMNVEV (reference sequence).

The count of this clone is one. This chain uses TRBV13 with TRBJ2-7; 9 bases match TRBD1. Trimming took 0 bases from V and 5 from J; bases not matched to a gene: 5. Germline V CDR1 and CDR2: PRHDT, FYEKMQ (reference sequence). The CDR3 totals 15 residues. Written as DNA, the CDR3 is TGTGCCAGCAGCTTAGGGGACAGGGGAATGAACGAGCAGTACTTC. Translating it yields CASSLGDRGMNEQYF.

V is TRBV27 and J is TRBJ1-5; perhaps TRBD1 as D (5 bases). CDR1 MNHEY and CDR2 SMNVEV come from the germline V gene (reference sequence). This CDR3 comprises 16 residues. The ends were cut back, 2 bases at V and 3 bases at J, with 14 bases in the middle. As DNA, the CDR3 is TGTGCCAGCAGTTTACTCGGGGGGGTCCTCAATCAGCCCCAGCATTTT. The encoded protein is CASSLLGGVLNQPQHF.

The CDR3 DNA sequence: TGTGCCAGCAGTGAAATGAGGAAGGGGGCGAGTGAGACCCAGTACTTC. This encodes CASSEMRKGASETQYF. V and J are TRBV25-1 and TRBJ2-5, with TRBD1 identical over 7 bases. With V trimmed by 2 bases and J by 5 bases, 11 bases remained unmatched. CDR1 MGHDK and CDR2 SYGVNS come from the germline V gene. This CDR3 is 16 amino acids long.

The chain employs TRBV6-5 and TRBJ2-3; 10 bases are a match to TRBD1. Germline V gene lookup returns CDR1 MNHEY and CDR2 SVGAGI. The CDR3 runs 13 residues. V lost 8 bases, J lost 3 bases, and 2 bases stayed unmatched. The CDR3 is CASLDRGTDTQYF. The DNA of the CDR3 is TGTGCCAGCTTGGACAGGGGGACAGATACGCAGTATTTT.

The chain uses TRBV25-1 and TRBJ2-5, with 8 bases matching TRBD1. The CDR3 extends over 16 amino acids. CDR1 is MGHDK, CDR2 SYGVNS, per germline. V was pared by 3 bases and J by 1 base, with 7 bases of the junction left unmatched. For the CDR3, the DNA is TGTGCCAGCAGTGATGGACAGGGCAATCCCCAAGAGACCCAGTACTTC. The encoded protein is CASSDGQGNPQETQYF.

The chain is built from TRBV6-5 and TRBJ2-7, with 8 positions matching TRBD2. J gave up 0 bases and V 7 bases, and 5 bases lay outside the gene matches. Germline V gives CDR1 MNHEY, CDR2 SVGAGI. CDR3 length equals 14 residues. Written as DNA, the CDR3 is TGTGCCAGCAATGGCGGGAGGACCTCCTACGAGCAGTACTTC. This translates into CASNGGRTSYEQYF.

This clone was seen more than once but under ten times. The chain uses TRBV29-1 and TRBJ2-3; a possible D gene is TRBD2 (5 bases). CDR3 size: 13 residues. CDR1 is SQVTM, CDR2 ANQGSEA, per germline. The ends were cut back, 6 bases at V and 8 bases at J, with 18 bases in the middle. This chain's CDR3 is CSVDMGVAGTQYF. The CDR3 DNA follows: TGCAGCGTGGATATGGGAGTGGCAGGTACGCAGTATTTT.

The rearrangement joins TRBV7-9 to TRBJ1-1; weak D call: TRBD1 (5 bases). V was trimmed by 7 bases and J by 0 bases, leaving 12 bases between them. Per germline, CDR1 SEHNR and CDR2 FQNEAQ (reference sequence). The CDR3 is made up of 14 amino acids. As DNA, the CDR3 is TGTGCCAGCACCCCCGACAGTCTGAACACTGAAGCTTTCTTT. Amino acids: CASTPDSLNTEAFF.

The chain links TRBV2 to TRBJ1-4; D gene uncertain. Germline assignment: CDR1 SNHLY and CDR2 FYNNEI. V was trimmed by 7 bases and J by 7 bases, leaving 7 bases between them. CDR3 size: 11 residues. The CDR3 DNA reads as TGTGCCAGCACCAGAGGTGAAAAACTGTTTTTT. Translating gives CASTRGEKLFF.

This rearrangement joins TRBV5-1 to TRBJ2-3, with 12 bases aligning to TRBD2. The CDR3 is 17 amino acids. Germline V gives CDR1 SGHRS, CDR2 YFSETQ. After removal of 0 bases from V and 5 bases from J, the junction contained 7 bases not matched to a gene. CDR3 in amino acids: CASSLELAGGKVDTQYF. The CDR3 DNA reads TGCGCCAGCAGCTTGGAGCTAGCGGGAGGGAAGGTAGATACGCAGTATTTT.

This chain links TRBV9 with TRBJ1-3, with 9 bases fitting TRBD1. The trim removed 3 bases at V and 3 bases at J, leaving 7 bases unmatched. CDR1 is SGDLS and CDR2 is YYNGEE in the germline V gene. This CDR3 spans 16 amino acids. CDR3 DNA sequence: TGTGCCAGCAGCGCTGGGGGGACAGGGATTGGAAACACCATATATTTT. Its translation is CASSAGGTGIGNTIYF.

V is TRBV5-1 and J is TRBJ2-1; no reliable D call. This CDR3 spans 15 amino acids. Germline V lookup: CDR1 SGHRS, CDR2 YFSETQ. V dropped 2 bases and J dropped 2 bases, with 11 bases sitting between them. CDR3 sequence (DNA): TGCGCCAGCAGCTTAGACATTTTTACCTACAATGAGCAGTTCTTC. Residues: CASSLDIFTYNEQFF.

This chain connects TRBV6-6 to TRBJ2-5; 8 positions match TRBD1. The junction had 11 bases not matched to a gene; V was cut back by 7 bases and J by 7 bases. Germline CDR1 MNHNY, CDR2 SVGAGI (reference sequence). The CDR3 spans 14 residues. The CDR3 loop reads CASTYGQGRATQYF. The CDR3 region has the DNA TGTGCCAGCACCTATGGACAGGGTAGGGCGACCCAGTACTTC.

The rearrangement uses TRBV27 and TRBJ2-3; 9 bases line up with TRBD2. The length of the CDR3 is 15 residues. V was clipped by 8 bases and J by 2 bases; unmatched bases: 8. Germline CDR1 is MNHEY and CDR2 is SMNVEV (reference sequence). CDR3 nucleotides: TGTGCCAGCGGACAAGCGGGAGGTTTCACAGATACGCAGTATTTT. The encoded protein is CASGQAGGFTDTQYF.

In its sample, this clone was seen once. J is TRBJ2-2 and V is TRBV12-5; the match to TRBD1 covers 12 bases. The length of the CDR3 is 16 residues. Germline CDR1 LGHNT, CDR2 FRNRAP. V was pared by 5 bases and J by 5 bases, with 6 bases of the junction left unmatched. The DNA for the CDR3 is TGTGCTAGTGGTATGGGACAGGGGGCCCTAACCGGGGAGCTGTTTTTT. This gives the protein CASGMGQGALTGELFF.

The rearrangement links TRBV4-1 to TRBJ2-5, with 8 bases identical to TRBD1. Germline CDR1 MGHRA, CDR2 YSYEKL. The CDR3 contains 15 residues. Trimming removed 2 bases from V and 1 base from J; junction bases left unmatched: 3. The CDR3 DNA follows: TGCGCCAGCAGCCAACCTGGGACAGGCCAAGAGACCCAGTACTTC. Translating gives CASSQPGTGQETQYF.